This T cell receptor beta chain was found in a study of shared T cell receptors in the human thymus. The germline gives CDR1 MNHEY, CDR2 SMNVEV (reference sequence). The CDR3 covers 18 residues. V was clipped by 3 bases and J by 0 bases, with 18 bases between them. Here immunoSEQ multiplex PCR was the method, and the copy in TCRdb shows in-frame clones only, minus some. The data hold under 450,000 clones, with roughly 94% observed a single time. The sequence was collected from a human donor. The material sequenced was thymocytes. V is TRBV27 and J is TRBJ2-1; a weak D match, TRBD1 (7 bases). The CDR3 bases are TGTGCCAGCAGTTTCCCCACGGACAGGAGGGGCTCCTACAATGAGCAGTTCTTC. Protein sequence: CASSFPTDRRGSYNEQFF.